These 20 T cell receptor beta chains were all obtained from the same sample, sequenced in a study of cytomegalovirus exposure and HLA in healthy donors. The PCR had 60 Vbeta and 13 Jbeta primers. Measured with immunoSEQ multiplex PCR; TCRdb has only the in-frame clones, and not every one. The data hold more than 150,000 clones, with 65% to 90% observed a single time. The sequenced sample consisted of PBMCs. The receptor set was obtained from a girl aged 2-15 years in good health and CMV-seropositive.

CDR3 in amino acids: CSVTLGGITDTQYF. The CDR3 nucleotides are TGCAGCGTCACACTTGGGGGGATCACAGATACGCAGTATTTT. The V gene is TRBV29-1, the J gene TRBJ2-3; possible D gene TRBD2, 6 bases. V was clipped by 6 bases and J by 2 bases, with 15 bases between them. CDR1 and CDR2 from the germline V gene are SQVTM and ANQGSEA. CDR3 length: 14 residues.

The V gene is TRBV28, the J gene TRBJ2-7; TRBD2 agrees at 11 bases. The germline V gene encodes CDR1 MDHEN and CDR2 SYDVKM. V lost 5 bases to trimming and J lost 4 bases; unmatched junction nucleotides: 10. The CDR3 is made up of 16 amino acids. In nucleotides, the CDR3 is TGTGCCAGCAGTACCCGACTAGCGGGATACCCATACGAGCAGTACTTC. Amino acids: CASSTRLAGYPYEQYF.

This chain joins TRBV20-1 and TRBJ2-1; D unresolved. The CDR3 is made up of 11 amino acids. Germline loops: CDR1 DFQATT, CDR2 SNEGSKA (reference sequence). V lost 2 bases and J 10 bases, leaving 9 bases between the germline ends. The CDR3 sequence: CSARLTWEQFF. The CDR3 coding sequence is TGCAGTGCTAGACTCACTTGGGAGCAGTTCTTC.

The chain recombines TRBV9 with TRBJ1-4; D unclear. The length of the CDR3 is 15 residues. Trimming pared 0 bases from V and 6 bases from J, leaving 12 bases between. CDR1 and CDR2 from the germline V gene are SGDLS and YYNGEE. CDR3 coding DNA: TGTGCCAGCAGCGTAGCCCCCATCGGTGATGAAAAACTGTTTTTT. It yields the protein CASSVAPIGDEKLFF.

The chain carries TRBV6-5 and TRBJ2-2; 9 bases are a match to TRBD1. CDR3 length: 15 amino acids. The V gene's germline CDR1 is MNHEY and CDR2 SVGAGI. Trimming took 5 bases from V and 4 from J; bases not matched to a gene: 5. In DNA, the CDR3 is TGTGCCAGCAGTAGGGGACAGGGTGGCACCGGGGAGCTGTTTTTT. This gives the protein CASSRGQGGTGELFF.

Worth noting for this clone: The same CDR3 is also encoded by other DNA sequences in this sample. The V gene is TRBV4-1, the J gene TRBJ2-7; a weak D match, TRBD1 (6 bases). V was shortened by 2 bases and J by 7 bases, with 9 bases between the two germline ends. CDR1 is MGHRA, CDR2 YSYEKL, per germline. CDR3 size: 12 residues. The CDR3 DNA follows: TGCGCCAGCAGCCAACCCGACAGGGAGCAGTACTTC. Protein product: CASSQPDREQYF.

The chain combines TRBV25-1 with TRBJ2-7, with unresolved D. Germline assignment: CDR1 MGHDK and CDR2 SYGVNS. There are 15 residues in the CDR3. V was clipped by 2 bases and J by 2 bases, with 13 bases between them. CDR3 amino acids: CASSEGTAGAYEQYF. Here the CDR3 DNA reads TGTGCCAGCAGTGAAGGAACCGCCGGAGCCTACGAGCAGTACTTC.

The chain carries TRBV5-1 and TRBJ1-3, with TRBD1 matching over 9 bases. Germline CDR1 SGHRS, CDR2 YFSETQ. The CDR3 covers 15 residues. J was trimmed by 4 bases and V by 4 bases; bases with no gene match: 6. CDR3 loop: CASSRGQGTGNTIYF. The CDR3 nucleotides are TGCGCCAGCAGCCGGGGACAGGGAACAGGAAACACCATATATTTT.

The V call is TRBV7-8, the J call TRBJ2-7, with D perhaps TRBD2 (5 bases). V was shortened by 5 bases and J by 0 bases, with 20 bases between the two germline ends. Germline V gene lookup returns CDR1 SGHVS and CDR2 FQNEAQ. The CDR3 covers 17 residues. CDR3 region: CASSGRGWALISYEQYF. CDR3 coding DNA: TGTGCCAGCAGCGGACGGGGTTGGGCTCTGATCTCCTACGAGCAGTACTTC.

The rearrangement joins TRBV14 to TRBJ2-7; TRBD2 matches 7 bases. With 2 bases clipped from V and 6 bases from J, the junction kept 13 bases outside the gene matches. Germline CDR1 SGHDN, CDR2 FVKESK. The CDR3 totals 16 residues. The CDR3 sequence: CASSQTAGAVFREQYF. The CDR3 DNA is TGTGCCAGCAGCCAAACCGCGGGAGCAGTCTTTCGCGAGCAGTACTTC.

The chain uses TRBV19 and TRBJ1-3, with no clear D. V lost 2 bases and J 0 bases, leaving 11 bases between the germline ends. Germline V gives CDR1 LNHDA, CDR2 SQIVND (reference sequence). The length of the CDR3 is 16 residues. CDR3 loop: CASSINEGYSGNTIYF. In DNA form, the CDR3 reads TGTGCCAGTAGTATAAATGAGGGATACTCTGGAAACACCATATATTTT.

This clone was found a few times. V usage is TRBV7-9 and J usage is TRBJ1-1; D possibly corresponds to TRBD1 (5 bases). V was shortened by 5 bases and J by 5 bases, with 18 bases between the two germline ends. The CDR3 has 15 amino acids. Germline CDR1 SEHNR, CDR2 FQNEAQ (reference sequence). For the CDR3, the DNA is TGTGCCAGCAGCCTAGGGGATAGAGGGCAGACTGAAGCTTTCTTT. Amino acids: CASSLGDRGQTEAFF.

The chain joins TRBV5-1 to TRBJ2-3; 9 nucleotides line up with TRBD1. Germline CDR1 is SGHRS and CDR2 is YFSETQ. The CDR3 has 15 residues. The junction had 3 bases not matched to a gene; V was cut back by 4 bases and J by 0 bases. The CDR3 protein is CASSPGTGSTDTQYF. The CDR3 DNA reads as TGCGCCAGCAGCCCGGGGACAGGGAGCACAGATACGCAGTATTTT.

The chain has TRBV11-2 and TRBJ1-5, with D possibly matching TRBD1 (5 bases). V gave up 5 bases and J gave up 5 bases, with 16 bases separating them. Germline-derived CDR1 and CDR2 are SGHAT and FQNNGV. The CDR3 is made up of 15 amino acids. The DNA of the CDR3 is TGTGCCAGCAGCCGGGGGACGTGGGCTTATCAGCCCCAGCATTTT. This encodes CASSRGTWAYQPQHF.

The rearrangement links TRBV28 to TRBJ1-1; a weak D match, TRBD1 (5 bases). Between the trimmed V and J ends, which lost 4 bases and 4 bases, there was a span of 22 bases. The CDR3 runs 17 residues. Germline V CDR1 and CDR2: MDHEN, SYDVKM. The CDR3: CASSSRVGGAEGTEAFF. CDR3 coding DNA: TGTGCCAGCAGTTCCCGCGTGGGAGGGGCCGAGGGCACTGAAGCTTTCTTT. The full variable domain, its missing parts supplied by reference TRBV28 and TRBJ1-1, is DVKVTQSSRYLVKRTGEKVFLECVQDMDHENMFWYRQDPGLGLRLIYFSYDVKMKEKGDIPEGYSVSREKKERFSLILESASTNQTSMYLCASSSRVGGAEGTEAFFGQGTRLTVV.

V gene TRBV27 combines with J gene TRBJ2-3, with 8 bases that match TRBD2. Germline V CDR1 and CDR2: MNHEY, SMNVEV (reference sequence). The trim removed 5 bases at V and 2 bases at J, leaving 6 bases unmatched. This CDR3 spans 15 amino acids. The CDR3 loop is CASSLRGGYTDTQYF. In DNA, the CDR3 is TGTGCCAGCAGTCTCCGGGGGGGATACACAGATACGCAGTATTTT.

CDR3 DNA sequence: TGTGCCAGCGGGAGGGCTGTAGGCTACACCTTC. Protein: CASGRAVGYTF. The chain couples TRBV28 to TRBJ1-2; D remains unclear. This CDR3 contains 11 residues. V shed 8 bases and J shed 8 bases, with 12 bases lying between them. Germline lookup yields CDR1 MDHEN and CDR2 SYDVKM.

This clone showed up just a few times. The V gene is TRBV27, the J gene TRBJ1-4; no clear D gene. This CDR3 comprises 14 residues. V lost 1 base and J 8 bases, leaving 11 bases between the germline ends. The germline V gene has CDR1 MNHEY and CDR2 SMNVEV (reference sequence). In DNA form, the CDR3 reads TGTGCCAGCAGTTTATACGGGAATGGAGAAAAACTGTTTTTT. Its protein product is CASSLYGNGEKLFF.

This clone was detected only once. V is TRBV6-5 and J is TRBJ2-2; maybe TRBD2 (7 bases). Trimming stripped 9 bases from V and 1 base from J, with 15 bases between. This CDR3 region has 15 residues. CDR1 is MNHEY and CDR2 is SVGAGI in the germline V gene. The CDR3: CASYRRGGNTGELFF. The CDR3 nucleotides read TGTGCCAGTTATAGGAGGGGGGGGAACACCGGGGAGCTGTTTTTT.

The rearrangement uses TRBV9 and TRBJ2-3, with 16 bases fitting TRBD2. Per the germline V gene, CDR1 is SGDLS and CDR2 is YYNGEE. This CDR3 has 18 amino acids. With V trimmed by 4 bases and J by 0 bases, 5 bases remained unmatched. The CDR3 here is CASSRGLAGGRSTDTQYF. In DNA form, the CDR3 reads TGTGCCAGCAGCAGGGGACTAGCGGGGGGGCGGAGCACAGATACGCAGTATTTT.